This is a list of T cell receptor beta chains from one sample in a study of T cell responses to AZD1222 COVID-19 vaccine. Data came from immunoSEQ multiplex PCR; TCRdb stores just in-frame clones and leaves some out. The data hold fewer than 180,000 clones, with 75% to 95% observed a single time. The starting material was peripheral blood, obtained 28 days after the second AZD1222 dose. Every receptor here comes from an adult who received the AZD1222 COVID-19 vaccine. Both conserved end residues are part of each CDR3. The D gene is left open where the match is weak. The size of a clone is reported for some rows only, either as once, few or many, or as a class for expanded clones.

>TRBV21-1|TRBJ1-2|NA|NA
CASSNRDRGYGYTF
TGTGCCAGCAGCAACCGTGACAGGGGCTATGGCTACACCTTC
>TRBV19|TRBJ1-6|NA|NA
CASRRGAESPLHF
TGTGCCAGTAGGAGGGGGGCAGAATCACCCCTCCACTTT
>TRBV6-4|TRBJ1-1|NA|NA
CASTPVPELWGEAFF
TGTGCCAGCACCCCGGTTCCGGAACTCTGGGGTGAAGCTTTCTTT
>TRBV19|TRBJ2-4|NA|NA
CASSISLVTGSASF
TGTGCCAGTAGTATCTCCCTCGTGACAGGTTCAGCATCCTTC
>TRBV27|TRBJ2-1|NA|NA
CASSLERAYNEQFF
TGTGCCAGCAGTTTGGAGCGGGCTTACAATGAGCAGTTCTTC
>TRBV18|TRBJ1-1|NA|TRBD1
CASSPIGGQGYTEAFF
TGTGCCAGCTCACCAATTGGGGGACAGGGTTACACTGAAGCTTTCTTT
>TRBV29-1|TRBJ2-7|NA|NA
CSVEGRSEQYF
TGCAGCGTTGAAGGGAGAAGTGAGCAGTACTTC
>TRBV7-8|TRBJ2-3|NA|TRBD2
CASSLSGNLPSTDTQYF
TGTGCCAGCAGCTTAAGCGGGAACCTACCTAGCACAGATACGCAGTATTTT
>TRBV3-1/TRBV3-2|TRBJ2-3|NA|TRBD2
CASSQDHPTSGRPRYTDTQYF
TGTGCCAGCAGCCAAGATCATCCCACTAGCGGGAGGCCTCGATACACAGATACGCAGTATTTT
>TRBV3-1/TRBV3-2|TRBJ2-1|NA|TRBD2
CASSQAREGKQFF
TGTGCCAGCAGCCAAGCACGGGAGGGTAAGCAGTTCTTC
>TRBV11-2|TRBJ2-7|NA|TRBD1
CASSARDRAVFYEQYF
TGTGCCAGCAGCGCTAGGGACAGGGCTGTTTTCTACGAGCAGTACTTC
>TRBV12-1|TRBJ1-6|NA|NA
CASNLSKDRGRSYNSPLHF
TGTGCCAGCAACCTTTCGAAGGACAGGGGGCGGTCCTATAATTCACCCCTCCACTTT
>TRBV7-8|TRBJ1-2|few|NA
CASSSLRDGRPPYGYTF
TGTGCCAGCAGCTCGCTTCGGGACGGCCGGCCCCCCTATGGCTACACCTTC
>TRBV30|TRBJ2-1|NA|TRBD2
CAWSAVEAGVEDEQFF
TGTGCCTGGAGTGCCGTGGAAGCGGGAGTCGAGGATGAGCAGTTCTTC
>TRBV10-1|TRBJ2-7|NA|NA
CASSESRTATYEQYF
TGCGCCAGCAGTGAATCAAGGACTGCAACCTACGAGCAGTACTTC
>TRBV15|TRBJ1-2|NA|NA
CATSRSFYRDGYTF
TGTGCCACCAGCAGATCATTTTACAGGGATGGCTACACCTTC
>TRBV7-9|TRBJ2-6|NA|NA
CASSLGGSGANVLTF
TGTGCCAGCAGCTTGGGGGGCTCTGGGGCCAACGTCCTGACTTTC
>TRBV24-1|TRBJ2-1|NA|TRBD2
CATSDRLAGTHNEQFF
TGTGCCACCAGTGATCGGCTAGCGGGAACCCACAATGAGCAGTTCTTC
>TRBV11-2|TRBJ2-7|NA|TRBD2
CASSFGGLAGVKGGHEQYF
TGTGCCAGCAGTTTCGGAGGACTAGCGGGAGTCAAAGGAGGGCACGAGCAGTACTTC
>TRBV27|TRBJ1-2|NA|NA
CASSLEGYGYGYTF
TGTGCCAGCAGTTTAGAGGGTTATGGCTATGGCTACACCTTC
>TRBV3-1/TRBV3-2|TRBJ1-4|NA|TRBD1
CASRPSAGTESEKLFF
TGTGCCAGCAGGCCTAGTGCCGGGACAGAGAGTGAAAAACTGTTTTTT
>TRBV19|TRBJ1-1|NA|NA
CASSISQGKGSEAFF
TGTGCCAGTAGTATAAGTCAGGGTAAAGGTTCTGAAGCTTTCTTT
>TRBV5-4|TRBJ2-3|NA|TRBD2
CASSPRLAVPSTDTQYF
TGTGCCAGCAGCCCTCGACTAGCGGTACCTAGCACAGATACGCAGTATTTT
>TRBV10-3|TRBJ1-1|NA|TRBD1
CAIRRQGSTEAFF
TGTGCCATCAGACGACAGGGTAGCACTGAAGCTTTCTTT
>TRBV20-1|TRBJ2-7|NA|NA
CSASPTGEVYEQYF
TGCAGTGCTAGTCCTACAGGGGAGGTCTACGAGCAGTACTTC
>TRBV19|TRBJ2-1|NA|TRBD2
CASSNHLGTSGTNEQFF
TGTGCCAGTAGTAACCACCTAGGGACTAGCGGAACTAATGAGCAGTTCTTC